This entry is about one T cell receptor (beta chain). Its target is unknown. This sample is part of a study of T cell responses to AZD1222 COVID-19 vaccine. Trimming cost V 7 bases and J 5 bases; bases outside gene matches: 13. CDR1 and CDR2 from the germline V gene are SGHNT and YYREEE (reference sequence). The CDR3 consists of 16 residues. Method: immunoSEQ multiplex PCR; TCRdb's copy keeps in-frame clones and lacks some. The repertoire holds some 99,000 clones, about 90% seen once, with over 6.5% in the top ten. Notes on the study in general: Reports say nearly half of spike-specific TCRs go after unmutated variant regions. Of the AZD1222 recipients, only six or seven were seropositive at baseline. Donor demographics were predominantly white British with a female majority; clonal diversity may be underestimated. Dominant at 160-218 and 743-854, vaccine-associated CD4 TCRs also spanned spike.

This clonotype originated in an adult in good health. The sequencing used peripheral blood, collected on day 0 of AZD1222 vaccination. This chain joins TRBV5-4 and TRBJ2-7; 12 bases map to TRBD1. The CDR3 region is CASRGDPGQGAHEQYF. CDR3 nucleotide sequence: TGTGCCAGCCGCGGAGACCCGGGACAGGGGGCCCACGAGCAGTACTTC.